What follows is one T cell receptor beta chain and its context. Antigen: not known. The source of the sample is a study of identical twins. Broader study findings: Modelling approaches yielded underestimates of out-of-frame TCR alpha sharing between monozygotic twins. Memory repertoires lacked the insertion deficit that abundant cord blood beta clonotypes showed.

V gave up 6 bases and J gave up 1 base; unmatched junction bases: 6. CDR1 is MDHEN and CDR2 is SYDVKM in the germline V gene. The CDR3 spans 15 residues. TCRdb reprocessed the 5' RACE reads via MiXCR and lists one record per CDR3 protein. The data hold roughly 700,000 distinct CDR3 sequences, with over 8.5% observed a single time. A further study also used this sample, focusing on yellow fever vaccine responses in identical twins. As reported in that work: Twins' vaccine T cell response reportedly seemed partly convergent, partly personalized.

This rearrangement joins TRBV28 to TRBJ2-5, with 9 nucleotides matching TRBD1. The origin of this receptor is a woman younger than 35 in good health. The sequencing input was PBMCs. The CDR3 DNA reads as TGTGCCAGCAGCTACAGGGGGCGAGGCCAAGAGACCCAGTACTTC. Amino acids: CASSYRGRGQETQYF. Based on the CDR3 plus reference TRBV28 and TRBJ2-5, the full variable domain is DVKVTQSSRYLVKRTGEKVFLECVQDMDHENMFWYRQDPGLGLRLIYFSYDVKMKEKGDIPEGYSVSREKKERFSLILESASTNQTSMYLCASSYRGRGQETQYFGPGTRLLVL.